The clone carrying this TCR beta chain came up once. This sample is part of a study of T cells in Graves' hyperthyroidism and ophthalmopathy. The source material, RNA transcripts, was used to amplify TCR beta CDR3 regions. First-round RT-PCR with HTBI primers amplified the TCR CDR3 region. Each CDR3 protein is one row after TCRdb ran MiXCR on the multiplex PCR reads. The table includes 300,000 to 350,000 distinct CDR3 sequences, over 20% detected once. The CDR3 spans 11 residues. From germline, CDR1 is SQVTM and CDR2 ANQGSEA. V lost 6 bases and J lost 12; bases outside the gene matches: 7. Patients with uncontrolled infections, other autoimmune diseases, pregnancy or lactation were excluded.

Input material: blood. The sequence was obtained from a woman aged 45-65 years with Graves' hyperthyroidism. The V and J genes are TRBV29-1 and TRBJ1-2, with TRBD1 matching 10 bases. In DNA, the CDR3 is TGCAGCGTCTCCGGGACAGGGGTCCACACCTTC. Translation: CSVSGTGVHTF.